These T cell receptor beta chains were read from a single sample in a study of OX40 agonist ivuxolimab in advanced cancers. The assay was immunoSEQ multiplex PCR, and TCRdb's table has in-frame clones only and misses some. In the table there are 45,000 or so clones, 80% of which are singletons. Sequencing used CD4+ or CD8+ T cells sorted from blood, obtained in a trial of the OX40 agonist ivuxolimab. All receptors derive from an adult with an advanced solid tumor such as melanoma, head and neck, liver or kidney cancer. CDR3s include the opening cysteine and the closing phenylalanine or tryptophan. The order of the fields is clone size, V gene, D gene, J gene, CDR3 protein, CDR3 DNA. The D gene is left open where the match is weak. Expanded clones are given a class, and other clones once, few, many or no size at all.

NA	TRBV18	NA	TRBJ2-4	CASSPEQRLLENIQYF	TGTGCCAGCTCCCCGGAGCAAAGGTTGTTAGAAAACATTCAGTACTTC
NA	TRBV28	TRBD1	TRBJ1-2	CASSSSARGYGYTF	TGTGCCAGCAGTTCCTCCGCCAGGGGGTATGGCTACACCTTC
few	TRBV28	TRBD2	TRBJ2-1	CASSLPGLAGVLNEQFF	TGTGCCAGCAGTTTACCGGGACTAGCGGGAGTCTTGAATGAGCAGTTCTTC
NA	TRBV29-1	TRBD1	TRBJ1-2	CSVEARTGDYGYTF	TGCAGCGTTGAAGCTAGGACAGGGGATTATGGCTACACCTTC
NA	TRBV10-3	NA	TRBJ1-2	CAIRAPDRTPTDGYTF	TGTGCCATCAGGGCCCCTGACAGGACCCCAACCGATGGCTACACCTTC
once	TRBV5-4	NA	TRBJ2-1	CASSLEGSSAYNEQFF	TGTGCCAGCAGCTTGGAAGGTTCCTCGGCATACAATGAGCAGTTCTTC
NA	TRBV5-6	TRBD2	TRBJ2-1	CASSKRSSGFFSYNEQFF	TGTGCCAGCAGTAAGCGGTCTAGCGGCTTCTTCTCCTACAATGAGCAGTTCTTC
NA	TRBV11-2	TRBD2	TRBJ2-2	CASSLDGRVPGELFF	TGTGCCAGCAGCTTAGATGGGAGGGTACCTGGGGAGCTGTTTTTT
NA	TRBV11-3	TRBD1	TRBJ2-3	CASSLRQGATDTQYF	TGTGCCAGCAGCCTCCGACAGGGTGCCACAGATACGCAGTATTTT
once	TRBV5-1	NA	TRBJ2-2	CASSIDPRELFF	TGCGCCAGCAGTATCGACCCCCGGGAGCTGTTTTTT
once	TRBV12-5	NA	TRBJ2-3	CASGDSTDTQYF	TGTGCTAGCGGGGACAGCACAGATACGCAGTATTTT
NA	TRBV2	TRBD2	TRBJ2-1	CASSALTSGSADEQFF	TGTGCCAGCAGTGCCCTGACTAGCGGGAGTGCCGATGAGCAGTTCTTC
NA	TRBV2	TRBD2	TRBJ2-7	CASSGGTSGRNYYEQYF	TGTGCCAGCAGCGGAGGGACTAGCGGGAGGAATTACTACGAGCAGTACTTC
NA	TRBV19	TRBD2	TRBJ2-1	CASGLAGGRNNEQFF	TGTGCCAGTGGACTAGCGGGAGGGCGTAACAATGAGCAGTTCTTC
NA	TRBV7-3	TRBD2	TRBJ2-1	CARREVAGDFEQFF	TGTGCCAGGAGAGAGGTAGCGGGAGACTTTGAGCAGTTCTTC
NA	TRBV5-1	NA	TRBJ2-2	CASARGLRTGELFF	TGCGCCAGCGCGCGTGGTTTAAGGACCGGGGAGCTGTTTTTT
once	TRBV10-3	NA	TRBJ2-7	CAISVTLGYEQYF	TGTGCCATCAGTGTGACCCTGGGGTACGAGCAGTACTTC
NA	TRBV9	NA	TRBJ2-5	CASSTGETQYF	TGTGCCAGCAGCACAGGGGAGACCCAGTACTTC
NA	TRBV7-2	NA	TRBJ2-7	CASSLVPLRAAYEQYF	TGTGCCAGCAGCTTAGTTCCGTTGCGGGCGGCCTACGAGCAGTACTTC
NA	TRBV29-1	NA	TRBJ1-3	CSVCTVSGNTIYF	TGCAGCGTATGCACGGTCTCTGGAAACACCATATATTTT
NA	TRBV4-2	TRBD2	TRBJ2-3	CASSQAVELAGPDTQYF	TGTGCCAGCAGCCAAGCAGTGGAGCTAGCGGGCCCAGATACGCAGTATTTT
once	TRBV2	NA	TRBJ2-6	CASSRLAGGANVLTF	TGTGCCAGCAGTCGTTTGGCTGGGGGGGCCAACGTCCTGACTTTC
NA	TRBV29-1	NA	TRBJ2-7	CSVEEGPPYEQYF	TGCAGCGTTGAAGAGGGTCCTCCCTACGAGCAGTACTTC
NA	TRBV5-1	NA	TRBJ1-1	CASSTPSGGWNTEAFF	TGCGCCAGCAGCACTCCGTCGGGGGGGTGGAACACTGAAGCTTTCTTT
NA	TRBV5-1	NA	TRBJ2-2	CATRTGNTGELFF	TGCGCCACCAGGACGGGGAACACCGGGGAGCTGTTTTTT
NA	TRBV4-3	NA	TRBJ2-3	CASSQGVSSSADTQYF	TGCGCCAGCAGCCAAGGGGTCTCTAGTTCCGCAGATACGCAGTATTTT
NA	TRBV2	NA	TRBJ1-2	CASSDQVEYGYTF	TGTGCCAGCAGTGATCAGGTGGAATATGGCTACACCTTC
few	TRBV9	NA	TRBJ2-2	CASSATHTGELFF	TGTGCCAGCAGTGCCACGCACACCGGGGAGCTGTTTTTT
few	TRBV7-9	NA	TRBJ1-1	CASMQSSEAFF	TGTGCCAGCATGCAGTCGTCTGAAGCTTTCTTT
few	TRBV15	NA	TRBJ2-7	CATSRDFRYEQYF	TGTGCCACCAGCAGAGATTTCCGGTACGAGCAGTACTTC
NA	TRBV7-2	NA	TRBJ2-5	CASSYDTTQETQYF	TGTGCCAGCAGCTACGATACTACGCAAGAGACCCAGTACTTC
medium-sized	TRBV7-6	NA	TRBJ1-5	CASSQGGQPQHF	TGTGCCAGCAGCCAAGGGGGACAGCCCCAGCATTTT
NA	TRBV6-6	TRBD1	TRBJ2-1	CASSPDRGRIYEQFF	TGTGCCAGCAGCCCGGACAGGGGGCGTATCTATGAGCAGTTCTTC
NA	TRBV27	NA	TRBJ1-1	CASSLRQNTEAFF	TGTGCCAGCAGTTTAAGGCAGAACACTGAAGCTTTCTTT
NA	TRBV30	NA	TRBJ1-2	CAWRFQGTEGYTF	TGTGCCTGGAGGTTCCAGGGAACGGAGGGCTACACCTTC
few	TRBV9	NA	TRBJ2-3	CASSVATDTQYF	TGTGCCAGCAGCGTAGCCACAGATACGCAGTATTTT
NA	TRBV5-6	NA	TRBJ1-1	CASSFQPRSGFEAFF	TGTGCCAGCAGCTTCCAGCCCCGGTCCGGGTTTGAAGCTTTCTTT
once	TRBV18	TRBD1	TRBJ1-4	CASSPSPGQGYNEKLFF	TGTGCCAGCTCACCATCTCCGGGACAGGGATATAATGAAAAACTGTTTTTT